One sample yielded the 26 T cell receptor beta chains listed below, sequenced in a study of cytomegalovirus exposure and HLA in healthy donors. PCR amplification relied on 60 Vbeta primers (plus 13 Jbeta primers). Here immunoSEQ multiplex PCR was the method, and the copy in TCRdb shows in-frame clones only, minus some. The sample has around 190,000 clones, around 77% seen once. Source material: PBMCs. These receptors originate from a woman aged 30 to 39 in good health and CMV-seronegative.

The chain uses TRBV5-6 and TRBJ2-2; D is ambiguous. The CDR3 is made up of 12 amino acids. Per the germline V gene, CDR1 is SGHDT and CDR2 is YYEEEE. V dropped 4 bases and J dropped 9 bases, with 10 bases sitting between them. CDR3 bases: TGTGCCAGCAGCGATGGAGCCCGGGAGCTGTTTTTT. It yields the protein CASSDGARELFF.

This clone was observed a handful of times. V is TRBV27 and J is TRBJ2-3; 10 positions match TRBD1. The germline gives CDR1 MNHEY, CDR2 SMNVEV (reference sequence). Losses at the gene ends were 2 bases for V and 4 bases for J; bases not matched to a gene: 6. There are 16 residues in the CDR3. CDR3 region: CASSLRDRGRSDTQYF. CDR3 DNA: TGTGCCAGCAGTTTAAGAGACAGGGGGCGCTCAGATACGCAGTATTTT.

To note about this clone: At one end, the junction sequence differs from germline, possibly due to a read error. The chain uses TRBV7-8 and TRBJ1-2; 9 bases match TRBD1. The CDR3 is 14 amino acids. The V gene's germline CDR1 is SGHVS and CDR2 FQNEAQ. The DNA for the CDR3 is TGTGCCAGCAGCCCGGGACAGGGACCCTATGGCTACCCCTTC. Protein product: CASSPGQGPYGYPF.

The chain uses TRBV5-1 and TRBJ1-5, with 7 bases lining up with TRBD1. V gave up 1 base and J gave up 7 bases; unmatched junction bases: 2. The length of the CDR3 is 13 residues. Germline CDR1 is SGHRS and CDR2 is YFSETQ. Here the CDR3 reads CASSLTGDQPQHF. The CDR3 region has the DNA TGCGCCAGCAGCTTGACAGGGGACCAGCCCCAGCATTTT.

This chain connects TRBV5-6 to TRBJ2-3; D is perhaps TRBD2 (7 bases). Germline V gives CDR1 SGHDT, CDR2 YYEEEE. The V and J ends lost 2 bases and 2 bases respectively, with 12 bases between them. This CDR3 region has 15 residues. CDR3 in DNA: TGTGCCAGCAGCTTTCGGGGGGCCCCCACAGATACGCAGTATTTT. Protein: CASSFRGAPTDTQYF.

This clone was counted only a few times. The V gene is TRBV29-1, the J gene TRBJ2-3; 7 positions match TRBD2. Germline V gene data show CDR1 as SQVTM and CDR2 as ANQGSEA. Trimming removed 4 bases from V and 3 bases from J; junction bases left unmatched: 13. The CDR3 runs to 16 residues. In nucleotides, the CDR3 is TGCAGCGTTGCATCCGTGGGCGGGAGTTGGACAGATACGCAGTATTTT. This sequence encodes CSVASVGGSWTDTQYF.

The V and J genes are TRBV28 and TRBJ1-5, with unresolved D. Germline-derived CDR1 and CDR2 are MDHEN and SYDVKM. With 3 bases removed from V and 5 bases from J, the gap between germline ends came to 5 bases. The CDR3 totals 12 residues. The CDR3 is CASSFLYQPQHF. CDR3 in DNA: TGTGCCAGCAGTTTTCTCTATCAGCCCCAGCATTTT.

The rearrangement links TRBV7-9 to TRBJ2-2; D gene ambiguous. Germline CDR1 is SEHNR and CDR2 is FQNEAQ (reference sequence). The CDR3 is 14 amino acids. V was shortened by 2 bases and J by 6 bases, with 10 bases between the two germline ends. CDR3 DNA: TGTGCCAGCAGCTTAATTTTGGGCCCCGGGGAGCTGTTTTTT. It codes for CASSLILGPGELFF.

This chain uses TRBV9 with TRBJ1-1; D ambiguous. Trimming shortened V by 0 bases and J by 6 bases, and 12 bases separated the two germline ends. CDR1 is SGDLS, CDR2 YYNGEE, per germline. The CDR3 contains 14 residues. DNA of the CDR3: TGTGCCAGCAGCGTAGTATCGGGTACCGCTGAAGCTTTCTTT. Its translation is CASSVVSGTAEAFF.

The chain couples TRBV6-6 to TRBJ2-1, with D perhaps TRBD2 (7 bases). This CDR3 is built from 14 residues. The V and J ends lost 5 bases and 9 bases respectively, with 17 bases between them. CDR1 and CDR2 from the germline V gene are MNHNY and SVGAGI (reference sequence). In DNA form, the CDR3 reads TGTGCCAGCAGTGCGGGGGAGGAGGGGGGTGAGCAGTTCTTC. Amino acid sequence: CASSAGEEGGEQFF.

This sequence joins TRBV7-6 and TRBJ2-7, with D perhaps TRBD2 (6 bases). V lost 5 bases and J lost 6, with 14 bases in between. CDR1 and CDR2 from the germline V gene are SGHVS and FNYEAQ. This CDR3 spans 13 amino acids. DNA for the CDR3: TGTGCCAGCAGCAGAGGGACTGGCCGCGAGCAGTACTTC. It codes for CASSRGTGREQYF. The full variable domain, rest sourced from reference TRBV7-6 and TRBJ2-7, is GAGVSQSPRYKVTKRGQDVALRCDPISGHVSLYWYRQALGQGPEFLTYFNYEAQQDKSGLPNDRFSAERPEGSISTLTIQRTEQRDSAMYRCASSRGTGREQYFGPGTRLTVT.

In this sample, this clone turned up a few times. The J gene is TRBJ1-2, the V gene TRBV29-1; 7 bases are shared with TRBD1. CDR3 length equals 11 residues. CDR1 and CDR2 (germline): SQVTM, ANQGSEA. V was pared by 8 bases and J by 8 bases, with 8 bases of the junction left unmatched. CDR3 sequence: CSCTNRGGYTF. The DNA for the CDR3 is TGCAGCTGTACTAACAGGGGCGGCTACACCTTC.

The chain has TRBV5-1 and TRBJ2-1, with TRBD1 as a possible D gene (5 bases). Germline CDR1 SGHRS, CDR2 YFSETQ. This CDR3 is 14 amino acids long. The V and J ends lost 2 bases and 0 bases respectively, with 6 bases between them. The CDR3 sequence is CASSFRVSYNEQFF. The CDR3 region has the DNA TGCGCCAGCAGCTTCAGGGTCTCCTACAATGAGCAGTTCTTC.

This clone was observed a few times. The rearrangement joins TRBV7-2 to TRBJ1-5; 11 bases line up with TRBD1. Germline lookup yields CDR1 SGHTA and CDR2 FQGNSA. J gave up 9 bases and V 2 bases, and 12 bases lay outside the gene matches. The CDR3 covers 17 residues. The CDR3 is CASSLWTGGSSWGPQHF. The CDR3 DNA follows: TGTGCCAGCAGCTTATGGACAGGGGGCTCCTCTTGGGGGCCCCAGCATTTT.

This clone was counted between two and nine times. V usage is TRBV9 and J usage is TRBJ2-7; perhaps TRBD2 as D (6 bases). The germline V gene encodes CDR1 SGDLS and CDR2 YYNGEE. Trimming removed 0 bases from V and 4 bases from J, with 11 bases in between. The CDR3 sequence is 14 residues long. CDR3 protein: CASSVGGRQYEQYF. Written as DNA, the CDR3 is TGTGCCAGCAGCGTAGGAGGGAGGCAGTACGAGCAGTACTTC. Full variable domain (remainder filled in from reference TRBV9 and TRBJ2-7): DSGVTQTPKHLITATGQRVTLRCSPRSGDLSVYWYQQSLDQGLQFLIQYYNGEERAKGNILERFSAQQFPDLHSELNLSSLELGDSALYFCASSVGGRQYEQYFGPGTRLTVT.

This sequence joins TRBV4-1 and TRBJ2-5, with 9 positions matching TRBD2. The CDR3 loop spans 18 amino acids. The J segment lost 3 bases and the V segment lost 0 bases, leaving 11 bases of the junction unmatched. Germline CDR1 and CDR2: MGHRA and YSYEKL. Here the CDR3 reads CASSQDLRSGGYKETQYF. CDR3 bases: TGCGCCAGCAGCCAAGATCTTCGAAGCGGGGGGTACAAAGAGACCCAGTACTTC.

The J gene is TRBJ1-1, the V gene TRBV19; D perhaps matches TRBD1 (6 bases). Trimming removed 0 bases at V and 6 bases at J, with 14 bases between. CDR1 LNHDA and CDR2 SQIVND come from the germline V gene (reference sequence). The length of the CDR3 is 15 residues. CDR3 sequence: CASSIDPTGFAEAFF. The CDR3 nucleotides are TGTGCCAGTAGTATAGATCCAACAGGGTTCGCTGAAGCTTTCTTT. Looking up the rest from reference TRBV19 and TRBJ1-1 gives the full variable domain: DGGITQSPKYLFRKEGQNVTLSCEQNLNHDAMYWYRQDPGQGLRLIYYSQIVNDFQKGDIAEGYSVSREKKESFPLTVTSAQKNPTAFYLCASSIDPTGFAEAFFGQGTRLTVV.

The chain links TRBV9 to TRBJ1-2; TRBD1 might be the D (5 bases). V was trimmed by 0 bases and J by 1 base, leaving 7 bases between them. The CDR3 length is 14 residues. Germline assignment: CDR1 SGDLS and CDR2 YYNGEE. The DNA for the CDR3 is TGTGCCAGCAGCGTAGCGACAGTTAACTATGGCTACACCTTC. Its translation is CASSVATVNYGYTF.

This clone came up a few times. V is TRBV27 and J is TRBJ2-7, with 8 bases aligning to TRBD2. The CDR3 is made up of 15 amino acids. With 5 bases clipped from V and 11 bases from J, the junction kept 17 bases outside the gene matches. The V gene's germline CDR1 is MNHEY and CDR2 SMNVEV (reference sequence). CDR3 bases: TGTGCCAGCAGTCTCCTCCCAGCGGGGGCCTCCTACGAGTACTTC. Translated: CASSLLPAGASYEYF.

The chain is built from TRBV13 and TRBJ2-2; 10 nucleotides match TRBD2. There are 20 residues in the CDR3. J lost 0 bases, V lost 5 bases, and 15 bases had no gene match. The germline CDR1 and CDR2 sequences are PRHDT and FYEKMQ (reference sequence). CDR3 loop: CASSPYLLLAGGTNTGELFF. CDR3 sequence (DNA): TGTGCCAGCAGCCCCTATCTCCTTTTAGCGGGGGGCACGAACACCGGGGAGCTGTTTTTT. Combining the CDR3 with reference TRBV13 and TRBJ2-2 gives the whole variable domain AAGVIQSPRHLIKEKRETATLKCYPIPRHDTVYWYQQGPGQDPQFLISFYEKMQSDKGSIPDRFSAQQFSDYHSELNMSSLELGDSALYFCASSPYLLLAGGTNTGELFFGEGSRLTVL.

CDR3 sequence (DNA): TGTGCCAGCTCACCGAGTCAGGGGGTATCTGAAGCTTTCTTT. Translated: CASSPSQGVSEAFF. The chain carries TRBV18 and TRBJ1-1, with TRBD1 identical over 7 bases. Per germline, CDR1 KGHSH and CDR2 LQKENI. There are 14 residues in the CDR3. Trimming took 3 bases from V and 6 from J; bases not matched to a gene: 7.

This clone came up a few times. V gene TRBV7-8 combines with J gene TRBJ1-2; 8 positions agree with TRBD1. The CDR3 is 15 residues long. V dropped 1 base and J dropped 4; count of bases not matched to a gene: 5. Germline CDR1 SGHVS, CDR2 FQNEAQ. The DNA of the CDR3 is TGTGCCAGCAGCTTAGACGGGACAGGCTTCTATGGCTACACCTTC. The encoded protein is CASSLDGTGFYGYTF.

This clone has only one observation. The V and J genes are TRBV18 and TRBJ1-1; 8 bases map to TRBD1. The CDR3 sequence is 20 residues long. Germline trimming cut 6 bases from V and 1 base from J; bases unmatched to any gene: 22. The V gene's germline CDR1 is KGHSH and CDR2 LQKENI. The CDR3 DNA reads TGTGCCAGCTCCCGCGCAAAACTAGGACAGGGACGGTGGACGAACACTGAAGCTTTCTTT. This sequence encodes CASSRAKLGQGRWTNTEAFF.

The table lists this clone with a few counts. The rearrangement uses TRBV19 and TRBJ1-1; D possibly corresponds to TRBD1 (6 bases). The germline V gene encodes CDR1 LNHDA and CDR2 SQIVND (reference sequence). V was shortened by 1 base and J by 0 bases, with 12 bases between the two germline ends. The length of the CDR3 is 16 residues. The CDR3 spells CASSIGAGALNTEAFF. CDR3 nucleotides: TGTGCCAGTAGTATAGGGGCAGGGGCGCTGAACACTGAAGCTTTCTTT.

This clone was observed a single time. Here the CDR3 reads CASSLVFRGGGAFF. CDR3 nucleotides: TGTGCCAGCAGCTTAGTTTTCAGGGGCGGTGGAGCTTTCTTT. The rearrangement joins TRBV11-2 to TRBJ1-1; TRBD1 is a possible D gene (6 bases). The CDR3 is 14 amino acids. Germline V gene sequence: CDR1 SGHAT, CDR2 FQNNGV. Between the trimmed V and J ends, which lost 1 base and 10 bases, there was a span of 16 bases.

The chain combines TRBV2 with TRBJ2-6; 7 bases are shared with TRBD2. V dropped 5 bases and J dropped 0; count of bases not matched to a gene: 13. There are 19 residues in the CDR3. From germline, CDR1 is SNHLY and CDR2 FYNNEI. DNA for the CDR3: TGTGCCAGCAGTAAGGGGATAGCGGGCCCCTTCTCTGGGGCCAACGTCCTGACTTTC. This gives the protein CASSKGIAGPFSGANVLTF.